The rows below give T cell receptor beta chains drawn from one sample of a study of blood T cell repertoires in COVID-19. Produced via immunoSEQ multiplex PCR; TCRdb's table is partial and in-frame only. Among 35,000 to 50,000 clones listed, roughly nine tenths were seen once. The specimen was peripheral blood. The receptors shown here come from a man in his 70s with active COVID-19. Each CDR3 is given with its conserved first and last residue. A D gene is named only where the DNA matches it firmly. Expanded clones get a size class; other rows say once, few or many, or leave the size out.

TRBD1	TRBV27	TRBJ2-1	NA	CASSDRGGNEQFF	TGTGCCAGCAGTGACAGGGGAGGCAATGAGCAGTTCTTC
NA	TRBV6-4	TRBJ2-3	once	CASSDTGTHTQYF	TGTGCCAGCAGTGACACCGGGACTCATACGCAGTATTTT
NA	TRBV19	TRBJ1-4	NA	CASSIQGGDEKLFF	TGTGCCAGTAGTATACAGGGAGGTGATGAAAAACTGTTTTTT
NA	TRBV6-5	TRBJ1-2	once	CASSYNSNYGYTF	TGTGCCAGCAGTTACAACAGTAACTATGGCTACACCTTC
TRBD2	TRBV5-1	TRBJ2-7	NA	CASSTGTSGGPSEQYF	TGCGCCAGCAGCACAGGGACTAGCGGGGGGCCCAGCGAGCAGTACTTC
NA	TRBV18	TRBJ2-2	few	CASSPLKAGELFF	TGTGCCAGCTCACCTCTAAAAGCCGGGGAGCTGTTTTTT
TRBD2	TRBV7-8	TRBJ2-1	NA	CASSEGTSFYNEQFF	TGTGCCAGCAGCGAAGGGACTAGCTTCTACAATGAGCAGTTCTTC
TRBD1	TRBV19	TRBJ1-2	NA	CASRGTAYGYTF	TGTGCCAGTAGAGGGACAGCTTATGGCTACACCTTC
TRBD1	TRBV6-5	TRBJ1-5	once	CASSWDSRQPQHF	TGTGCCAGCAGTTGGGACAGCCGCCAGCCCCAGCATTTT
NA	TRBV19	TRBJ1-4	NA	CASNPRTGLDEKLFF	TGTGCCAGTAATCCGCGGACTGGTTTGGATGAAAAACTGTTTTTT
NA	TRBV5-1	TRBJ1-2	NA	CASSSSPGNGYTF	TGCGCCAGCAGCTCTTCACCGGGGAATGGCTACACCTTC
TRBD1	TRBV5-1	TRBJ1-4	NA	CASSWGDRNEKLFF	TGCGCCAGCAGCTGGGGGGACAGGAATGAAAAACTGTTTTTT
TRBD2	TRBV5-1	TRBJ2-5	NA	CASAGGTQETQYF	TGCGCCAGCGCCGGGGGGACTCAAGAGACCCAGTACTTC
TRBD2	TRBV9	TRBJ2-5	NA	CASSVVRGGGQETQYF	TGTGCCAGCAGCGTAGTTAGGGGCGGGGGACAAGAGACCCAGTACTTC